Here is one T cell receptor (beta chain) with its context. This clonotype has a count of ten or more. Its antigen target is currently unknown. One base away there is no much larger clone; base qualities are not given. The data were obtained in a study of T-cell reconstitution after alpha-beta-depleted transplantation in children (dated by TCRdb to 2016 to 2017). Regarding the study in general: Using TCR repertoire profiling, the study followed T-cell immune reconstitution in a quantitative way in children after TCRalphabeta/CD19-depleted allogeneic hematopoietic cell transplantation.

The germline V gene (reference sequence) sets CDR1 to DFQATT and CDR2 to SNEGSKA. The CDR3 covers 11 residues, taking in both the cysteine and the phenylalanine. Just the 33-base CDR3 DNA is kept, in frame starting at base 1. V loses 4 bases of germline sequence and J loses 1 base, and the interval between the two ends is 4 bases. Library method: PCR. For sequencing, an Illumina HiSeq 2500 was employed. To normalize quantification of the TCRbeta repertoire, the TCR libraries were built with molecular barcoding that relied on unique molecular identifiers. Using fastp trimming at Q25 and MiXCR clonotype assembly, TCRdb reanalyzed the public sequencing data and kept in-frame beta chains. Rows are unified per CDR3 protein, each entry keeping the most common DNA and genes. The sample yields about 640,000 distinct CDR3 sequences; about 15% were counted once. Approximately 1% of the sample goes to the ten largest clones.

The receptor's source is a human donor who donated a stem cell graft to a child with acute myeloid leukemia. In this chain, TRBV20-1 is recombined with TRBJ1-1; too little of a D gene remains to name it. Material: PBMCs from the stem cell graft donor, obtained from the stem cell graft. The nucleotide sequence is TGCAGTGCTAAGCAGAACACTGAAGCTTTCTTT. It specifies CSAKQNTEAFF.